Below are 10 T cell receptor beta chains sequenced from a single sample in a study of shared clonotypes between healthy human individuals. CD45RO-negative CD8 cells positively selected for CCR7 made up the naive population, which excluded terminally differentiated effector memory CD45RA+ cells. Measured with immunoSEQ multiplex PCR; TCRdb has only the in-frame clones, and not every one. In the table there are a few hundred thousand clones, 95% to 96% of which are singletons. Material: naive CD8+ T cells sorted from blood. All receptors come from a woman aged 30 to 39 in good health.

The chain uses TRBV6-5 and TRBJ2-7; 7 nucleotides line up with TRBD2. Losses at the gene ends were 1 base for V and 5 bases for J; bases not matched to a gene: 5. Per the germline V gene, CDR1 is MNHEY and CDR2 is SVGAGI. The CDR3 totals 14 residues. As DNA, the CDR3 is TGTGCCAGCAGTTACTACAGCGGGACCAACGAGCAGTACTTC. It specifies CASSYYSGTNEQYF.

This clone occurred once. The chain recombines TRBV6-5 with TRBJ2-5; TRBD1 matches at 8 bases. Germline CDR1 and CDR2: MNHEY and SVGAGI. With 2 bases clipped from V and 1 base from J, the junction kept 3 bases outside the gene matches. There are 15 residues in the CDR3. CDR3 coding DNA: TGTGCCAGCAGTTACCAGGGGGCCCTCCAAGAGACCCAGTACTTC. Encoded protein: CASSYQGALQETQYF.

This chain connects TRBV4-1 to TRBJ2-7; D remains unclear. The germline V gene encodes CDR1 MGHRA and CDR2 YSYEKL. V lost 0 bases and J lost 7, with 10 bases in between. There are 13 residues in the CDR3. The CDR3 nucleotides read TGCGCCAGCAGCCAAGATCTCACTTTAGAGCAGTACTTC. Its protein is CASSQDLTLEQYF.

The gene calls are TRBV2 and TRBJ1-4, with TRBD1 as a possible D gene (5 bases). CDR1 SNHLY and CDR2 FYNNEI come from the germline V gene. This CDR3 has 13 residues. Trimming shortened V by 7 bases and J by 6 bases, and 12 bases separated the two germline ends. The CDR3 loop is CASTLTVYEKLFF. CDR3 DNA sequence: TGTGCCAGCACCCTGACAGTTTATGAAAAACTGTTTTTT.

CDR3 loop: CASSRRAGGSNGDEQFF. CDR3 DNA: TGTGCCAGCAGCCGCCGAGCTGGGGGTTCGAACGGGGATGAGCAGTTCTTC. The chain employs TRBV7-9 and TRBJ2-1, with D perhaps being TRBD1 or TRBD2 (5 bases each). Germline V gene lookup returns CDR1 SEHNR and CDR2 FQNEAQ (reference sequence). This CDR3 contains 17 residues. The V gene lost 5 bases and the J gene lost 8 bases, with 25 bases spanning the gap.

The chain links TRBV19 to TRBJ1-1; 10 bases line up with TRBD1. This CDR3 has 17 residues. CDR1 and CDR2 (germline): LNHDA, SQIVND (reference sequence). V lost 5 bases, J lost 0 bases, and 9 bases stayed unmatched. CDR3 residues: CASSLKTGGIMNTEAFF. CDR3 nucleotide sequence: TGTGCCAGTAGTCTCAAGACAGGGGGCATTATGAACACTGAAGCTTTCTTT.

The gene calls are TRBV7-9 and TRBJ2-7; no clear D. In germline, CDR1 is SEHNR, CDR2 FQNEAQ (reference sequence). CDR3 length: 16 residues. The ends were cut back, 1 base at V and 2 bases at J, with 15 bases in the middle. The CDR3 protein is CASSLVRRNRAYEQYF. CDR3 DNA sequence: TGTGCCAGCAGCTTAGTTCGCCGTAACAGAGCCTACGAGCAGTACTTC.

The chain combines TRBV27 with TRBJ1-1; 9 bases map to TRBD1. V was clipped by 8 bases and J by 11 bases; unmatched bases: 6. This CDR3 contains 11 residues. Germline V gene data show CDR1 as MNHEY and CDR2 as SMNVEV (reference sequence). The CDR3 sequence: CASGQGISAFF. As DNA, the CDR3 is TGTGCCAGCGGACAGGGGATTTCTGCTTTCTTT.

The chain combines TRBV11-2 with TRBJ1-1; D ambiguous. Trimming cost V 5 bases and J 3 bases, with 16 bases left between them. The CDR3 covers 15 residues. Germline CDR1 is SGHAT and CDR2 is FQNNGV. The CDR3 spells CASSPIRPADTEAFF. The DNA for the CDR3 is TGTGCCAGCAGCCCGATTCGCCCGGCGGACACTGAAGCTTTCTTT.

This rearrangement joins TRBV27 to TRBJ1-5, with D maybe TRBD1 (5 bases). The V gene lost 6 bases and the J gene lost 4 bases, with 10 bases spanning the gap. There are 13 residues in the CDR3. CDR1 is MNHEY, CDR2 SMNVEV, per germline (reference sequence). CDR3 protein: CASSPQENQPQHF. CDR3 in DNA: TGTGCCAGCAGCCCACAGGAAAATCAGCCCCAGCATTTT.